The following is a T cell receptor (beta chain) sequence with its context. What it recognizes is unknown. The entry originates in a study of post-analysis software for immune sequencing data. The authors incorporated unique molecular identifiers into the TCR beta cDNA libraries. MiXCR, run by TCRdb on the PCR reads, gives a single entry per CDR3 protein. The repertoire consists of about 460,000 distinct CDR3 sequences, with 45% occurring once and the leading ten covering roughly 12%. Trimming took off 3 bases at V and 7 bases at J, with 16 bases between the two ends. The CDR3 extends over 13 amino acids. Germline V gene lookup returns CDR1 SQVTM and CDR2 ANQGSEA. General observations from the study: TRBV5-6, TRBV5-1 and TRBV20-1 belonged to a set of a handful of TRBV segments that were more frequent in patients than controls.

The sample was blood. The clonotype comes from a girl between 10 and 17 years old with multiple sclerosis. J is TRBJ2-7 and V is TRBV29-1; no definite D call. As DNA, the CDR3 is TGCAGCGTTGAGTGGGTAGGAGACAATGAGCAGTACTTC. Translating it yields CSVEWVGDNEQYF.